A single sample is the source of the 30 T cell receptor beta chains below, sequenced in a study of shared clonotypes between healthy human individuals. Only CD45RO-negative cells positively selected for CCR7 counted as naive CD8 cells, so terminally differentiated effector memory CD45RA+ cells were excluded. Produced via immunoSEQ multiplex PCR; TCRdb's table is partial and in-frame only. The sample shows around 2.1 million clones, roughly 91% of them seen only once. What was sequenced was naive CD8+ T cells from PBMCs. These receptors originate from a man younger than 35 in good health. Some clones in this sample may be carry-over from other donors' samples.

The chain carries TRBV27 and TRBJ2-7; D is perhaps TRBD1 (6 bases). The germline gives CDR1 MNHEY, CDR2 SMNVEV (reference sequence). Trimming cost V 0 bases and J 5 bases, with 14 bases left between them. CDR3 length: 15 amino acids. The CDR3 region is CASSLSTYRVHEQYF. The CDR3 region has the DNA TGTGCCAGCAGTTTATCGACATACAGGGTTCACGAGCAGTACTTC.

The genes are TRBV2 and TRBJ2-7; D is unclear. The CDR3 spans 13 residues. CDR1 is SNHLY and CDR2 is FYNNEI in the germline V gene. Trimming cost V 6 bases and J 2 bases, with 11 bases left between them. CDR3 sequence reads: CASRGERPYEQYF. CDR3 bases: TGTGCCAGCAGGGGCGAAAGACCCTACGAGCAGTACTTC.

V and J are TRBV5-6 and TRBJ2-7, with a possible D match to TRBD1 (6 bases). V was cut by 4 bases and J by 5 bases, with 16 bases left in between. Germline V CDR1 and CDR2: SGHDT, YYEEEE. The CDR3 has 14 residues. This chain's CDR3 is CASSELQGEHEQYF. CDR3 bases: TGTGCCAGCAGCGAGCTACAGGGCGAGCACGAGCAGTACTTC.

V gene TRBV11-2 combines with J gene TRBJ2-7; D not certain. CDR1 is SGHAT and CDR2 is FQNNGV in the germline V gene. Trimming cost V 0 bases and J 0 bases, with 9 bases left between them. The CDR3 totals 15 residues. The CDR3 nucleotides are TGTGCCAGCAGCTTAGAATATGCTAGCTCCTACGAGCAGTACTTC. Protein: CASSLEYASSYEQYF.

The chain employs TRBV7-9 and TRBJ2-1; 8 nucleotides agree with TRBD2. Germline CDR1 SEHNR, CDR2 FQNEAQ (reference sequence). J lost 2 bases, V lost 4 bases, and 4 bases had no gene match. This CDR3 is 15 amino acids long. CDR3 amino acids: CASSSGTRTYNEQFF. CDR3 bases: TGTGCCAGCAGCTCCGGGACTAGAACCTACAATGAGCAGTTCTTC.

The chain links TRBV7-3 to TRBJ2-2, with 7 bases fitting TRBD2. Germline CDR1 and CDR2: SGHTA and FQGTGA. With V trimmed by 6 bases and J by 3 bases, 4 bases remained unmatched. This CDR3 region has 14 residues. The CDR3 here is CASSAGADTGELFF. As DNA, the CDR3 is TGTGCCAGCAGTGCGGGAGCAGACACCGGGGAGCTGTTTTTT.

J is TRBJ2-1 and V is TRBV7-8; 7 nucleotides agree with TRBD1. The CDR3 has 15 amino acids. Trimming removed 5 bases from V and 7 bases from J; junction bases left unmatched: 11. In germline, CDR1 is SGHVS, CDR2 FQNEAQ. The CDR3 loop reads CASSPRQGTGNEQFF. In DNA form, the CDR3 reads TGTGCCAGCAGCCCCAGACAGGGTACGGGGAATGAGCAGTTCTTC. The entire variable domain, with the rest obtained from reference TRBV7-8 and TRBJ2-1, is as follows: GAGVSQSPRYKVAKRGQDVALRCDPISGHVSLFWYQQALGQGPEFLTYFQNEAQLDKSGLPSDRFFAERPEGSVSTLKIQRTQQEDSAVYLCASSPRQGTGNEQFFGPGTRLTVL.

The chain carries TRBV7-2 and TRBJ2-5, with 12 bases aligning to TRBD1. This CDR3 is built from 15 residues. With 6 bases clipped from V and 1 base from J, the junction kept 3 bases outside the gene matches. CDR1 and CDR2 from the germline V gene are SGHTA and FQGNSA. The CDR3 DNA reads TGTGCCAGCAGTCTGGGACAGGGGGCCCAAGAGACCCAGTACTTC. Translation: CASSLGQGAQETQYF.

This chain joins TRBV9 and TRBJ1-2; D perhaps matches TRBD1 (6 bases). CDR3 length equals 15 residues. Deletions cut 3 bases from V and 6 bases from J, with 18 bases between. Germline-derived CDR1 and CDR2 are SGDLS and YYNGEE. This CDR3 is CASSGFRGERDGYTF. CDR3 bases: TGTGCCAGCAGCGGTTTCAGGGGAGAGAGGGATGGCTACACCTTC. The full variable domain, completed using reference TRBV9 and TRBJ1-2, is DSGVTQTPKHLITATGQRVTLRCSPRSGDLSVYWYQQSLDQGLQFLIQYYNGEERAKGNILERFSAQQFPDLHSELNLSSLELGDSALYFCASSGFRGERDGYTFGSGTRLTVV.

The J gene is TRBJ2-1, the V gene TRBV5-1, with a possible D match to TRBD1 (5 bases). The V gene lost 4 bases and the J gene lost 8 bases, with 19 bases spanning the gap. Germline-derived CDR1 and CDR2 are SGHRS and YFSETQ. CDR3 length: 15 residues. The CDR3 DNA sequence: TGCGCCAGCAGCCTATGGACACGGCCGAGCGATGAGCAGTTCTTC. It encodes CASSLWTRPSDEQFF.

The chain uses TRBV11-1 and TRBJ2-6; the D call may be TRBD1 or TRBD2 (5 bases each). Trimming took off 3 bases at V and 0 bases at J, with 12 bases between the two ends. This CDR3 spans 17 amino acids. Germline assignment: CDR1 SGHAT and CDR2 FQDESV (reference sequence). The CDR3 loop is CASSFRDVVSGANVLTF. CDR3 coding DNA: TGTGCCAGCAGCTTCCGGGACGTCGTCTCTGGGGCCAACGTCCTGACTTTC.

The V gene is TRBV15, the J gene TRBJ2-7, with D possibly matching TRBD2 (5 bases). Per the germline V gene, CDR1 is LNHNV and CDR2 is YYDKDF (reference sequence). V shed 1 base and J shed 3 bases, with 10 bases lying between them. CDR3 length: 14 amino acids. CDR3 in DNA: TGTGCCACCAGCAGAGGACGGGGAGACTACGAGCAGTACTTC. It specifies CATSRGRGDYEQYF.

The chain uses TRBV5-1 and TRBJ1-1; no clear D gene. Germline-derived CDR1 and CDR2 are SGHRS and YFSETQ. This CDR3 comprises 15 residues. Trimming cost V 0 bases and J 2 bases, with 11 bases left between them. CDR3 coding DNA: TGCGCCAGCAGCTTGGCCGACCGACCAAACACTGAAGCTTTCTTT. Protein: CASSLADRPNTEAFF. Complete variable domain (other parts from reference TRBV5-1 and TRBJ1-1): KAGVTQTPRYLIKTRGQQVTLSCSPISGHRSVSWYQQTPGQGLQFLFEYFSETQRNKGNFPGRFSGRQFSNSRSEMNVSTLELGDSALYLCASSLADRPNTEAFFGQGTRLTVV.

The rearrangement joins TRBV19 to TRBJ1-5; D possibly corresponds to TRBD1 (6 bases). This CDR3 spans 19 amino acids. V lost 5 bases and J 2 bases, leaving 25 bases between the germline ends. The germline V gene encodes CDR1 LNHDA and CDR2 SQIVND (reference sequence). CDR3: CASSSYLDSQGVGNQPQHF. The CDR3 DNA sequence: TGTGCCAGTAGTTCCTACCTGGACAGCCAAGGAGTGGGCAATCAGCCCCAGCATTTT. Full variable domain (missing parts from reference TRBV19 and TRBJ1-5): DGGITQSPKYLFRKEGQNVTLSCEQNLNHDAMYWYRQDPGQGLRLIYYSQIVNDFQKGDIAEGYSVSREKKESFPLTVTSAQKNPTAFYLCASSSYLDSQGVGNQPQHFGDGTRLSIL.

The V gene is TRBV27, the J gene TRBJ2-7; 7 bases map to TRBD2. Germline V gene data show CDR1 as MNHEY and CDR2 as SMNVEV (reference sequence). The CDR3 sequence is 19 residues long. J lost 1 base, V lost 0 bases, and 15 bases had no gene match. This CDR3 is CASSLSPGSGRERSYEQYF. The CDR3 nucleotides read TGTGCCAGCAGTTTATCTCCGGGGTCGGGGAGGGAACGGTCCTACGAGCAGTACTTC.

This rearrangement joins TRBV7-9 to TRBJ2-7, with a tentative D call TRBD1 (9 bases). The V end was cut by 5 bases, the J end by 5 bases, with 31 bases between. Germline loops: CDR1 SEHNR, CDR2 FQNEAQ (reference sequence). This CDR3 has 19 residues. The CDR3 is CASSQSRTRSGTGTNEQYF. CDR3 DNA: TGTGCCAGCAGCCAAAGTAGGACCCGTAGCGGGACAGGGACTAACGAGCAGTACTTC.

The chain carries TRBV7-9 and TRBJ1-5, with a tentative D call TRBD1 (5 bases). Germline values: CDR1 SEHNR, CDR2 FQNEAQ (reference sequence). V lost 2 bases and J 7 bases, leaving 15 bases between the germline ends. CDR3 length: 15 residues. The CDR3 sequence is CASSLFREWEQPQHF. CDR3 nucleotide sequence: TGTGCCAGCAGCTTATTCAGGGAATGGGAACAGCCCCAGCATTTT.

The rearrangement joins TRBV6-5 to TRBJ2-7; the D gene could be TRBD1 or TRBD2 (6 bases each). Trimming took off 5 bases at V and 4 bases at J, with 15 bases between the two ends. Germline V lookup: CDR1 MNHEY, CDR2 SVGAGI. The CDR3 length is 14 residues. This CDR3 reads CASSPTKGGYEQYF. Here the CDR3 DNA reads TGTGCCAGCAGTCCAACTAAAGGGGGGTACGAGCAGTACTTC.

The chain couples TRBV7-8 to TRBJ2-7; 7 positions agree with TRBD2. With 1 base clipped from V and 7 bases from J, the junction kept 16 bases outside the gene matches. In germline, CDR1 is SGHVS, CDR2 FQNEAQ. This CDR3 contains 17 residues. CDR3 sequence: CASSLVRGVISPGEQYF. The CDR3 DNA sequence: TGTGCCAGCAGCTTAGTCCGGGGGGTCATTTCCCCGGGGGAGCAGTACTTC.

In DNA form, the CDR3 reads TGTGCCAGCAGCTCCCGGGTGGACACAGATACGCAGTATTTT. Translating gives CASSSRVDTDTQYF. This sequence joins TRBV11-2 and TRBJ2-3; D not resolved. V gave up 4 bases and J gave up 2 bases, with 10 bases separating them. The germline CDR1 and CDR2 sequences are SGHAT and FQNNGV. The CDR3 is made up of 14 amino acids.

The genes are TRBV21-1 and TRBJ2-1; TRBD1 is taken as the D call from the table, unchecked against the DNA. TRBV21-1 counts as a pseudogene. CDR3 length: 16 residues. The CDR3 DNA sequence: TGTGCCAGCAGCTCCCACTGTGACAGCTCCTACAATGAGCAGTTCTTC. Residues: CASSSHCDSSYNEQFF.

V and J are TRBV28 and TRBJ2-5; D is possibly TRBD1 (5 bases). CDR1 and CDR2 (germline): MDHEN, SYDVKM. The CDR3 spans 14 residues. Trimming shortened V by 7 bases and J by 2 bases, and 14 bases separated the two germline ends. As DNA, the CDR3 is TGTGCCAGCAATATAGGGGTCTTTCAAGAGACCCAGTACTTC. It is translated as CASNIGVFQETQYF. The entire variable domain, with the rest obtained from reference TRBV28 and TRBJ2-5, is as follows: DVKVTQSSRYLVKRTGEKVFLECVQDMDHENMFWYRQDPGLGLRLIYFSYDVKMKEKGDIPEGYSVSREKKERFSLILESASTNQTSMYLCASNIGVFQETQYFGPGTRLLVL.

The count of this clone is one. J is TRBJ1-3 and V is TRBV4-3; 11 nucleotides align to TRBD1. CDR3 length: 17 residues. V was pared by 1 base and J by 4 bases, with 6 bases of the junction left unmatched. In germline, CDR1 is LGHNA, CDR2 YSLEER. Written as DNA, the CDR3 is TGCGCCAGCAGCCAAGTTGGACAGGGGGCAGTAGGAAACACCATATATTTT. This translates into CASSQVGQGAVGNTIYF.

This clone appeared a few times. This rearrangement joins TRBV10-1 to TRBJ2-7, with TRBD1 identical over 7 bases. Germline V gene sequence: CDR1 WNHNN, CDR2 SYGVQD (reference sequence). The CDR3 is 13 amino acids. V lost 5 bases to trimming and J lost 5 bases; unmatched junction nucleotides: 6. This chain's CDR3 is CASSTGDGDEQYF. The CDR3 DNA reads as TGCGCCAGCAGTACAGGGGATGGGGACGAGCAGTACTTC.

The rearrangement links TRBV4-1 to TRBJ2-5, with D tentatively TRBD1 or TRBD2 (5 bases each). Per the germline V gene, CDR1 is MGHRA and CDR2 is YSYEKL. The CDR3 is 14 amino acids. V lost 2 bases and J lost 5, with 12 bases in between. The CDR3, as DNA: TGCGCCAGCAGCCAAAGCCCGGGGACGGAGACCCAGTACTTC. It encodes CASSQSPGTETQYF.

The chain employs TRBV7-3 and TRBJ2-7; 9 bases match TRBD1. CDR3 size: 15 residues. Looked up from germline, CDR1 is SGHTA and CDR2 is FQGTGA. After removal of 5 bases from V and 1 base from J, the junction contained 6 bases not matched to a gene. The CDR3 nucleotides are TGTGCCAGCAGCATGGGACAGGGAGATTCCTACGAGCAGTACTTC. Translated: CASSMGQGDSYEQYF.

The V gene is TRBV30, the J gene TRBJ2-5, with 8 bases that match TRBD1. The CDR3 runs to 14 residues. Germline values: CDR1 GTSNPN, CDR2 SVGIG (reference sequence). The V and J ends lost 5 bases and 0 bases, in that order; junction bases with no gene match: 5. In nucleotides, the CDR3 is TGTGCCTGGGGAAGGGACAGGTACCAAGAGACCCAGTACTTC. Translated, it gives CAWGRDRYQETQYF.

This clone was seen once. CDR3 sequence reads: CASSLQGRATGNTIYF. For the CDR3, the DNA is TGTGCCAGCAGTCTACAGGGGCGGGCGACTGGAAACACCATATATTTT. The V call is TRBV28, the J call TRBJ1-3; TRBD1 aligns across 7 bases. The germline gives CDR1 MDHEN, CDR2 SYDVKM. The CDR3 covers 16 residues. With 5 bases clipped from V and 2 bases from J, the junction kept 9 bases outside the gene matches. Combining the CDR3 with reference TRBV28 and TRBJ1-3 gives the whole variable domain DVKVTQSSRYLVKRTGEKVFLECVQDMDHENMFWYRQDPGLGLRLIYFSYDVKMKEKGDIPEGYSVSREKKERFSLILESASTNQTSMYLCASSLQGRATGNTIYFGEGSWLTVV.

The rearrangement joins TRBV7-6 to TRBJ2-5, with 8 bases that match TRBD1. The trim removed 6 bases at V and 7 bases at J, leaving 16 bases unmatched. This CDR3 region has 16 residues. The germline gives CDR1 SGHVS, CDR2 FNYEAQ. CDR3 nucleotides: TGTGCCAGCAGTTTCCAGGGGGCCGTACCAAGTGGGACCCAGTACTTC. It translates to CASSFQGAVPSGTQYF.

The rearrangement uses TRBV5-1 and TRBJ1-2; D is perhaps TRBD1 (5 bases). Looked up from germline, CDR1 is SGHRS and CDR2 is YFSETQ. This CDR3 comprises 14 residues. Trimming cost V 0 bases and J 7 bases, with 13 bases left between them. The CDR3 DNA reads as TGCGCCAGCAGCTTGGCCCTAGGGGACCTTGGCTACACCTTC. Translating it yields CASSLALGDLGYTF.